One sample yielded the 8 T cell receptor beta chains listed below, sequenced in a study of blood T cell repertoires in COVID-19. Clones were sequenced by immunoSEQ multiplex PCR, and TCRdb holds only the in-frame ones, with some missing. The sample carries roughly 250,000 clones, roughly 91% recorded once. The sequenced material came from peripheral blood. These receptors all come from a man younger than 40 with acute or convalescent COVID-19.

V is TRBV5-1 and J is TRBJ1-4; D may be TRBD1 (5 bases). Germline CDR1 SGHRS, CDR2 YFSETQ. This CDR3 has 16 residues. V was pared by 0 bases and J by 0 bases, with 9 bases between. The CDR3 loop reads CASSLAGGATNEKLFF. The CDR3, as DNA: TGCGCCAGCAGCTTGGCGGGGGGTGCAACTAATGAAAAACTGTTTTTT. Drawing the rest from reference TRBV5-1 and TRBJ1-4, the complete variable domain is KAGVTQTPRYLIKTRGQQVTLSCSPISGHRSVSWYQQTPGQGLQFLFEYFSETQRNKGNFPGRFSGRQFSNSRSEMNVSTLELGDSALYLCASSLAGGATNEKLFFGSGTQLSVL.

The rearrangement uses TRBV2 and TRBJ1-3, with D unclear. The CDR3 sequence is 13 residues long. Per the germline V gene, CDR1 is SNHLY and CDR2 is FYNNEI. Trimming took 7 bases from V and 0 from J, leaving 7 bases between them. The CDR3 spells CASMYSSGNTIYF. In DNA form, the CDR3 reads TGTGCCAGCATGTACAGCTCTGGAAACACCATATATTTT.

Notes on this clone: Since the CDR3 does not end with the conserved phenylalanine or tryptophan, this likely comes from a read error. DNA of the CDR3: TGTGCCAGCAGTGAAGCGGGGGACAGGGTTAACTATGGCTACACCCTC. Protein: CASSEAGDRVNYGYTL. The chain joins TRBV6-1 to TRBJ1-2; 9 nucleotides agree with TRBD1. The V segment lost 0 bases and the J segment 1 base; nucleotides outside the gene matches: 3. Per germline, CDR1 MNHNS and CDR2 SASEGT. This CDR3 has 16 residues.

The CDR3 sequence is CASTLYPGQSTGELFF. The CDR3 coding sequence is TGTGCCAGCACCTTATATCCGGGACAGTCCACCGGGGAGCTGTTTTTT. J is TRBJ2-2 and V is TRBV4-2; 7 bases fit TRBD1. V lost 7 bases to trimming and J lost 4 bases; unmatched junction nucleotides: 12. This CDR3 has 16 residues. CDR1 and CDR2 from the germline V gene are LGHNA and YNFKEQ.

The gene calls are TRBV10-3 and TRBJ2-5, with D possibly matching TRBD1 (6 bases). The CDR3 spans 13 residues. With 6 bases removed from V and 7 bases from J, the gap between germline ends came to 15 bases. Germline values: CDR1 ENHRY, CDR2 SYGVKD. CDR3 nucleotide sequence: TGTGCCATCAGGACAGGCGAGGCGGGGACCCAGTACTTC. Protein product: CAIRTGEAGTQYF.

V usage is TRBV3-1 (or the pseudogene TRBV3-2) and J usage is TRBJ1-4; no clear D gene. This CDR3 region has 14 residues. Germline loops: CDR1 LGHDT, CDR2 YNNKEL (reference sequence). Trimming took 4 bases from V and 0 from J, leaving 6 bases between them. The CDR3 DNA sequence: TGTGCCAGCAGCCCTCAGACAACTAATGAAAAACTGTTTTTT. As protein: CASSPQTTNEKLFF.

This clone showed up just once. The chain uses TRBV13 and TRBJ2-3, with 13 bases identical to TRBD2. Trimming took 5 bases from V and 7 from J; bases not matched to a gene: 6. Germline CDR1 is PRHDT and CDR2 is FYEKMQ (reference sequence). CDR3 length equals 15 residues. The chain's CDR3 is CASSTRTSGGHTQYF. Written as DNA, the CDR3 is TGTGCCAGCAGCACCAGGACTAGCGGGGGACATACGCAGTATTTT.

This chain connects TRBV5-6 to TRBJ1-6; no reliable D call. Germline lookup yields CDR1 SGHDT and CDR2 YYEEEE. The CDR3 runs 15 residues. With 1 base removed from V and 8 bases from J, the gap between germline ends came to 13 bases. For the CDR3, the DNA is TGTGCCAGCAGCTTGCTAGACGCCGGGGATTCACCCCTCCACTTT. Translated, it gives CASSLLDAGDSPLHF.